The text below deals with one T cell receptor (beta chain). The entry originates in a study of blood T cell repertoires in COVID-19. Generated by immunoSEQ multiplex PCR, the TCRdb table keeps only in-frame clones and is missing some. The sample yields 250,000 or so clones, around 81% seen once. V shed 8 bases, J shed 2 bases, and the junction held 8 bases outside the gene matches. This CDR3 has 14 residues. Per germline, CDR1 LNHDA and CDR2 SQIVND (reference sequence). The clonotype originates from a man aged 50 to 59 who had recovered from COVID-19. Sequenced input: PBMCs or T cells enriched from blood (not recorded which). This sequence joins TRBV19 and TRBJ2-7; 8 bases match TRBD2. The CDR3 DNA reads as TGTGCCAGTTCTAACCCGGGACTAGCCTACGAGCAGTACTTC. Its protein is CASSNPGLAYEQYF.